The 27 T cell receptor beta chains given below trace back to one sample, sequenced in a study of blood T cell repertoires in COVID-19. The method was immunoSEQ multiplex PCR; TCRdb's version includes in-frame clones alone and lacks a portion of them. The table lists around 190,000 clones, approximately 88% of them singletons. The source material was PBMCs or T cells enriched from blood (not recorded which). All receptors derive from a woman in her 30s who had recovered from COVID-19.

CDR3 residues: CASSFLTGGGYTF. The CDR3 nucleotides are TGTGCCAGCAGCTTTTTGACAGGAGGTGGCTACACCTTC. The rearrangement joins TRBV7-9 to TRBJ1-2; TRBD1 might be the D (6 bases). V was clipped by 3 bases and J by 7 bases, with 12 bases between them. The germline gives CDR1 SEHNR, CDR2 FQNEAQ (reference sequence). The CDR3 sequence is 13 residues long.

CDR3 bases: TGTGCCAGTAGAGGAGAGGGACAGGGAGAGTACGAGCAGTACTTC. It is translated as CASRGEGQGEYEQYF. The rearrangement joins TRBV19 to TRBJ2-7, with TRBD1 matching 9 bases. The CDR3 consists of 15 residues. Looked up from germline, CDR1 is LNHDA and CDR2 is SQIVND (reference sequence). The V gene end was trimmed by 6 bases and the J gene end by 4 bases; junction bases not matched to a gene: 10.

The J gene is TRBJ2-5, the V gene TRBV7-2, with 14 bases lining up with TRBD2. Germline loops: CDR1 SGHTA, CDR2 FQGNSA. The CDR3 has 15 residues. V gave up 5 bases and J gave up 4 bases; unmatched junction bases: 3. The CDR3 loop reads CASSEGLAGAETQYF. The CDR3 DNA reads TGTGCCAGCAGCGAGGGACTAGCGGGAGCAGAGACCCAGTACTTC. The variable domain in full, with the rest retrieved from reference TRBV7-2 and TRBJ2-5, is GAGVSQSPSNKVTEKGKDVELRCDPISGHTALYWYRQSLGQGLEFLIYFQGNSAPDKSGLPSDRFSAERTGGSVSTLTIQRTQQEDSAVYLCASSEGLAGAETQYFGPGTRLLVL.

The rearrangement links TRBV9 to TRBJ2-2; D possibly corresponds to TRBD2 (7 bases). This CDR3 is built from 18 residues. CDR1 is SGDLS and CDR2 is YYNGEE in the germline V gene. V was clipped by 7 bases and J by 2 bases, with 24 bases between them. The CDR3 loop reads CASGPARGANINTGELFF. CDR3 bases: TGTGCCAGCGGCCCAGCACGGGGGGCCAATATTAACACCGGGGAGCTGTTTTTT.

CDR3 loop: CASSLSGYEQYF. CDR3 nucleotide sequence: TGTGCCAGCAGCTTATCAGGCTACGAGCAGTACTTC. The chain has TRBV11-3 and TRBJ2-7; no clear D. Germline V gene sequence: CDR1 SGHNT, CDR2 YENEEA. Trimming took off 2 bases at V and 3 bases at J, with 5 bases between the two ends. The CDR3 spans 12 residues.

The V and J genes are TRBV10-1 and TRBJ1-1, with D perhaps matching TRBD1 (5 bases). This CDR3 is built from 14 residues. Trimming removed 0 bases from V and 7 bases from J, with 12 bases in between. The V gene's germline CDR1 is WNHNN and CDR2 SYGVQD (reference sequence). The CDR3 spells CASSESTGGSEAFF. In nucleotides, the CDR3 is TGCGCCAGCAGTGAGTCAACGGGGGGGAGTGAAGCTTTCTTT.

V and J are TRBV7-8 and TRBJ2-1, with D perhaps TRBD2 (6 bases). CDR1 is SGHVS and CDR2 is FQNEAQ in the germline V gene. Between the trimmed V and J ends, which lost 5 bases and 9 bases, there was a span of 8 bases. There are 11 residues in the CDR3. CDR3 nucleotides: TGTGCCAGCAGCCGGGGGAGTGAGCAGTTCTTC. It encodes CASSRGSEQFF. Looking up the rest from reference TRBV7-8 and TRBJ2-1 gives the full variable domain: GAGVSQSPRYKVAKRGQDVALRCDPISGHVSLFWYQQALGQGPEFLTYFQNEAQLDKSGLPSDRFFAERPEGSVSTLKIQRTQQEDSAVYLCASSRGSEQFFGPGTRLTVL.

The rearrangement joins TRBV5-1 to TRBJ2-3, with TRBD1 matching 8 bases. Germline CDR1 and CDR2: SGHRS and YFSETQ. The junction had 5 bases not matched to a gene; V was cut back by 4 bases and J by 1 base. This CDR3 is built from 15 residues. The CDR3 here is CASSRDRRGTDTQYF. The CDR3 DNA follows: TGCGCCAGCAGCAGGGACAGGCGAGGCACAGATACGCAGTATTTT.

This chain uses TRBV4-2 with TRBJ2-1; a possible D gene is TRBD2 (6 bases). V was clipped by 3 bases and J by 4 bases, with 13 bases between them. This CDR3 region has 15 residues. Germline assignment: CDR1 LGHNA and CDR2 YNFKEQ. The CDR3, as DNA: TGTGCCAGCAGCCAGAGGACTAACTTGTACAATGAGCAGTTCTTC. It specifies CASSQRTNLYNEQFF.

A single count supports this clone. The chain is built from TRBV20-1 and TRBJ2-1; no reliable D call. The CDR3 sequence is 12 residues long. Germline assignment: CDR1 DFQATT and CDR2 SNEGSKA (reference sequence). Trimming pared 6 bases from V and 7 bases from J, leaving 13 bases between. CDR3 sequence (DNA): TGCAGTGCGAGTCTAGGTTGGAATGAGCAGTTCTTC. Translation gives CSASLGWNEQFF.

V usage is TRBV7-9 and J usage is TRBJ1-3, with D maybe TRBD1 (5 bases). Germline CDR1 reads SEHNR; CDR2 reads FQNEAQ (reference sequence). Trimming removed 5 bases from V and 0 bases from J, with 14 bases in between. This CDR3 has 16 amino acids. The CDR3 loop reads CASSPTAFLSGNTIYF. The CDR3 nucleotides read TGTGCCAGCAGCCCGACAGCGTTCCTCTCTGGAAACACCATATATTTT. The full variable domain, in which reference TRBV7-9 and TRBJ1-3 provide the parts outside the CDR3, is DTGVSQNPRHKITKRGQNVTFRCDPISEHNRLYWYRQTLGQGPEFLTYFQNEAQLEKSRLLSDRFSAERPKGSFSTLEIQRTEQGDSAMYLCASSPTAFLSGNTIYFGEGSWLTVV.

The J gene is TRBJ1-3, the V gene TRBV3-1 (or the pseudogene TRBV3-2); 11 nucleotides line up with TRBD1. The CDR3 contains 19 residues. V shed 4 bases, J shed 0 bases, and the junction held 11 bases outside the gene matches. Germline CDR1 and CDR2: LGHDT and YNNKEL (reference sequence). The DNA of the CDR3 is TGTGCCAGCAGCCCCCGGGACAGGGGGAGTTCTATCTCTGGAAACACCATATATTTT. This encodes CASSPRDRGSSISGNTIYF.

The chain employs TRBV5-1 and TRBJ2-7; a possible D gene is TRBD2 (6 bases). Looked up from germline, CDR1 is SGHRS and CDR2 is YFSETQ. Trimming cost V 5 bases and J 9 bases, with 15 bases left between them. The CDR3 totals 12 residues. CDR3 sequence: CASRAPGGVQYV. In DNA form, the CDR3 reads TGCGCCAGCAGGGCCCCAGGAGGGGTGCAGTACGTC.

The genes are TRBV5-4 and TRBJ1-2; 9 positions match TRBD1. This CDR3 is 14 amino acids long. V dropped 4 bases and J dropped 8; count of bases not matched to a gene: 9. Germline lookup yields CDR1 SGHNT and CDR2 YYREEE (reference sequence). CDR3 in amino acids: CASSTRDRVDGYTF. DNA for the CDR3: TGTGCCAGCAGCACCCGGGACAGGGTCGACGGCTACACCTTC.

The genes are TRBV6-5 and TRBJ1-6; D is unresolved. The CDR3 consists of 15 residues. V lost 3 bases to trimming and J lost 4 bases, with 10 bases between them. Germline CDR1 and CDR2: MNHEY and SVGAGI. This CDR3 is CASSYSSQYNSPLHF. For the CDR3, the DNA is TGTGCCAGCAGTTATAGTAGCCAATATAATTCACCCCTCCACTTT.

This clone was observed a single time. V and J are TRBV19 and TRBJ1-5; TRBD1 agrees at 9 bases. The CDR3 covers 15 residues. Germline lookup yields CDR1 LNHDA and CDR2 SQIVND (reference sequence). V lost 6 bases and J lost 1; bases outside the gene matches: 4. CDR3 sequence reads: CASRDRGGSNQPQHF. In DNA, the CDR3 is TGTGCCAGTAGAGACAGGGGGGGAAGCAATCAGCCCCAGCATTTT.

The gene calls are TRBV10-1 and TRBJ2-5, with D maybe TRBD2 (6 bases). From germline, CDR1 is WNHNN and CDR2 SYGVQD (reference sequence). This CDR3 comprises 14 residues. Trimming removed 7 bases at V and 2 bases at J, with 14 bases between. The CDR3 nucleotides are TGCGCCAGCACCCCCGGGACTGGACAAGAGACCCAGTACTTC. Translation gives CASTPGTGQETQYF.

This chain connects TRBV19 to TRBJ2-7; perhaps TRBD1 as D (6 bases). The CDR3 runs to 15 residues. V was shortened by 5 bases and J by 3 bases, with 17 bases between the two germline ends. Germline V gives CDR1 LNHDA, CDR2 SQIVND (reference sequence). CDR3 sequence reads: CASSPRGVGGYEQYF. The CDR3 DNA follows: TGTGCCAGTAGTCCCCGGGGAGTAGGGGGCTACGAGCAGTACTTC.

The chain carries TRBV7-9 and TRBJ1-3; 10 nucleotides align to TRBD1. Germline V gives CDR1 SEHNR, CDR2 FQNEAQ (reference sequence). Germline trimming cut 4 bases from V and 0 bases from J; bases unmatched to any gene: 3. This CDR3 comprises 16 residues. The CDR3, as DNA: TGTGCCAGCAGCTCCGGGACAGGGGCCTCTGGAAACACCATATATTTT. This translates into CASSSGTGASGNTIYF.

The chain recombines TRBV28 with TRBJ1-1; D ambiguous. The CDR3 runs to 11 residues. Trimming cost V 5 bases and J 7 bases, with 8 bases left between them. Germline assignment: CDR1 MDHEN and CDR2 SYDVKM. The CDR3 reads CASSLRDEAFF. DNA of the CDR3: TGTGCCAGCAGTCTCCGGGATGAAGCTTTCTTT.

This clone showed up just once. This chain links TRBV15 with TRBJ1-1, with 8 bases lining up with TRBD1. Trimming removed 1 base from V and 1 base from J; junction bases left unmatched: 2. The CDR3 sequence is 15 residues long. CDR1 is LNHNV, CDR2 YYDKDF, per germline (reference sequence). DNA for the CDR3: TGTGCCACCAGCAGAGCTGGGACAGGGAACACTGAAGCTTTCTTT. Translated: CATSRAGTGNTEAFF.

V usage is TRBV5-1 and J usage is TRBJ1-6; possibly TRBD1 for D (6 bases). Trimming took 2 bases from V and 10 from J, leaving 19 bases between them. CDR3 length: 16 residues. CDR1 and CDR2 from the germline V gene are SGHRS and YFSETQ. CDR3 residues: CASSFQGSTVISPLHF. The CDR3 DNA follows: TGCGCCAGCAGCTTCCAGGGGTCCACGGTTATATCACCCCTCCACTTT.

This clone was seen a few times. The chain is built from TRBV30 and TRBJ1-1; D is unresolved. Germline assignment: CDR1 GTSNPN and CDR2 SVGIG (reference sequence). The CDR3 totals 14 residues. The V and J ends lost 3 bases and 4 bases respectively, with 15 bases between them. The CDR3 DNA reads TGTGCCTGGAGAAAAGTCAGGATAGGCACTGAAGCTTTCTTT. This encodes CAWRKVRIGTEAFF.

The chain combines TRBV27 with TRBJ2-7; 7 nucleotides line up with TRBD1. Germline assignment: CDR1 MNHEY and CDR2 SMNVEV (reference sequence). Losses at the gene ends were 3 bases for V and 2 bases for J; bases not matched to a gene: 4. This CDR3 comprises 14 residues. The CDR3 reads CASSFEGAAYEQYF. CDR3 DNA: TGTGCCAGCAGTTTTGAGGGGGCGGCCTACGAGCAGTACTTC.

This chain connects TRBV7-9 to TRBJ2-7, with 7 bases fitting TRBD1. With V trimmed by 6 bases and J by 4 bases, 6 bases remained unmatched. Germline loops: CDR1 SEHNR, CDR2 FQNEAQ (reference sequence). The CDR3 has 13 amino acids. CDR3 region: CASRRGQEYEQYF. CDR3 nucleotide sequence: TGTGCCAGCAGACGAGGACAGGAGTACGAGCAGTACTTC.

The chain is built from TRBV5-1 and TRBJ1-5, with D possibly matching TRBD1 (6 bases). Per the germline V gene, CDR1 is SGHRS and CDR2 is YFSETQ. The CDR3 sequence is 14 residues long. The germline V and J ends were trimmed by 4 bases and 5 bases, with 13 bases remaining between them. DNA of the CDR3: TGCGCCAGCAGCATAGGGGGAAAGGATCAGCCCCAGCATTTT. As protein: CASSIGGKDQPQHF. Drawing the rest from reference TRBV5-1 and TRBJ1-5, the complete variable domain is KAGVTQTPRYLIKTRGQQVTLSCSPISGHRSVSWYQQTPGQGLQFLFEYFSETQRNKGNFPGRFSGRQFSNSRSEMNVSTLELGDSALYLCASSIGGKDQPQHFGDGTRLSIL.

The V call is TRBV29-1, the J call TRBJ1-4; no reliable D call. This CDR3 is built from 12 residues. Trimming took 6 bases from V and 0 from J, leaving 5 bases between them. Germline CDR1 SQVTM, CDR2 ANQGSEA. Written as DNA, the CDR3 is TGCAGCGTACAATCAACTAATGAAAAACTGTTTTTT. Translating it yields CSVQSTNEKLFF. Full variable domain (outside the CDR3, taken from reference TRBV29-1 and TRBJ1-4): SAVISQKPSRDICQRGTSLTIQCQVDSQVTMMFWYRQQPGQSLTLIATANQGSEATYESGFVIDKFPISRPNLTFSTLTVSNMSPEDSSIYLCSVQSTNEKLFFGSGTQLSVL.